These T cell receptor beta chains were read from a single sample in a study of cytomegalovirus exposure and HLA in healthy donors. Repertoires were generated with immunoSEQ multiplex PCR, while TCRdb's copy carries only in-frame clones and drops some. Found here are tens of thousands of clones, just over 85% of them singletons; the top ten hold about an eighth. Sequencing was performed on PBMCs. The receptors stem from a woman aged 35 to 49 in good health and CMV-seropositive. CDR3s include the opening cysteine and the closing phenylalanine or tryptophan. Each record gives: V gene, clone size, D gene, J gene, CDR3 protein, CDR3 DNA. D genes are given only for firm matches. Clone size is shown for a subset of rows, as once, few, many or a class of expanded clone.

>TRBV7-9|.|TRBD1|TRBJ1-2
CASSLLGDRASYGYTF
TGTGCCAGCAGCCTCCTCGGGGACAGGGCTTCCTATGGCTACACCTTC
>TRBV6-6|.|.|TRBJ2-2
CASRSRGTGELFF
TGTGCCAGCAGATCAAGGGGCACCGGGGAGCTGTTTTTT
>TRBV5-8|.|TRBD2|TRBJ2-1
CASSLEVGGGVGMSYNEQFF
TGTGCCAGCAGCTTGGAGGTCGGTGGGGGGGTCGGTATGTCCTACAATGAGCAGTTCTTC
>TRBV9|.|TRBD2|TRBJ2-3
CASSVASGLAASTDTQYF
TGTGCCAGCAGCGTAGCAAGTGGACTAGCGGCTAGCACAGATACGCAGTATTTT
>TRBV5-1|.|.|TRBJ1-2
CASSLDTGLYGYTF
TGCGCCAGCAGCTTGGATACAGGCCTCTATGGCTACACCTTC
>TRBV10-3|.|.|TRBJ1-5
CAISGSQPQHF
TGTGCCATCAGTGGGAGCCAGCCCCAGCATTTT
>TRBV5-1|.|TRBD1|TRBJ1-1
CASSTTGENTEAFF
TGCGCCAGCAGCACGACAGGGGAGAACACTGAAGCTTTCTTT
>TRBV9|.|.|TRBJ2-1
CASSVEGTHYNEQFF
TGTGCCAGCAGCGTAGAAGGGACACACTACAATGAGCAGTTCTTC
>TRBV19|.|.|TRBJ2-2
CASSREETDTGELFF
TGTGCCAGTAGTAGGGAGGAAACCGACACCGGGGAGCTGTTTTTT
>TRBV7-9|.|TRBD2|TRBJ2-3
CSSSLGPSGGLSTDTQYF
TGTTCCAGCAGCTTAGGGCCTAGCGGGGGCTTGAGCACAGATACGCAGTATTTT
>TRBV6-4|few|.|TRBJ2-2
CASSDGDTGELFF
TGTGCCAGCAGTGACGGAGACACCGGGGAGCTGTTTTTT
>TRBV7-2|.|.|TRBJ2-5
CASGKGAGETQYF
TGTGCCAGCGGGAAGGGCGCGGGGGAGACCCAGTACTTC